This is a list of T cell receptor beta chains from one sample in a study of neurological immune-mediated disorders. MiXCR was run by TCRdb on the 5' RACE reads, yielding one entry per CDR3 protein. Here the sample spans 40,000 or so distinct CDR3 sequences, 2.5% being singletons. The sample consisted of PBMCs. The receptors originated from a man aged 25-45 years with multiple sclerosis. Both conserved end residues are part of each CDR3. Each record gives: V gene, clone size, CDR3 length, D gene, J gene, CDR3 DNA, CDR3 protein. D genes are given only for firm matches. Not every row has a clone size; where given, it reads once, few, many or a size class.

V: TRBV6-6
size: many
length: 15
D: .
J: TRBJ1-5
DNA: TGTGCCAGCAGTTACTCAGGGGGTTGGAGTCAGCCCCAGCATTTT
CDR3: CASSYSGGWSQPQHF

V: TRBV6-1
size: .
length: 12
D: .
J: TRBJ2-1
DNA: TGTGCCAGCAGTGTAACTCAGAATGAGCAGTTCTTC
CDR3: CASSVTQNEQFF

V: TRBV18
size: many
length: 13
D: .
J: TRBJ2-3
DNA: TGTGCCAGCAGATTTGGAGGGGACCGAGGAGAGGATTTT
CDR3: CASRFGGDRGEDF

V: TRBV20-1
size: many
length: 16
D: TRBD2
J: TRBJ2-5
DNA: TGCAGTGCTAGAGATACCACTAGCGGGCCCCAAGAGACCCAGTACTTC
CDR3: CSARDTTSGPQETQYF

V: TRBV12-3/TRBV12-4
size: .
length: 15
D: TRBD1
J: TRBJ1-2
DNA: TGTGCCAGCAGTCCTTATCGACAGGGGAACTATGGCTACACCTTC
CDR3: CASSPYRQGNYGYTF

V: TRBV20-1
size: many
length: 18
D: TRBD2
J: TRBJ2-5
DNA: TGCAGTGCTAGATTACCCTGGGGCGGGGGGATAATACAAGAGACCCAGTACTTC
CDR3: CSARLPWGGGIIQETQYF

V: TRBV7-2
size: many
length: 11
D: .
J: TRBJ2-7
DNA: TGTGCCAGCACCGATGAGTACGAGCAGTACTTC
CDR3: CASTDEYEQYF

V: TRBV20-1
size: many
length: 14
D: .
J: TRBJ2-7
DNA: TGCAGTGCTAGTAAGGCGGGGGCCCCCTACGAGCAGTACTTC
CDR3: CSASKAGAPYEQYF

V: TRBV4-3
size: many
length: 16
D: .
J: TRBJ2-7
DNA: TGCGCCAGCAGCCAAGAAAGGACTTCTCCGTCCCACGAGCAGTACTTC
CDR3: CASSQERTSPSHEQYF

V: TRBV18
size: many
length: 16
D: .
J: TRBJ2-7
DNA: TGTGCCAGCTCACCACCGGACTCAGGGATCGGGTACGAGCAGTACTTC
CDR3: CASSPPDSGIGYEQYF

V: TRBV12-3/TRBV12-4
size: many
length: 14
D: .
J: TRBJ2-7
DNA: TGTGCCAGCAGTTTAAAGGCAGGGGCCTACGAGCAGTACTTC
CDR3: CASSLKAGAYEQYF

V: TRBV5-5
size: many
length: 16
D: TRBD2
J: TRBJ2-1
DNA: TGTGCCAGCAGCTTGGCCATTTTAGCGGGGGGCAATGAGCAGTTCTTC
CDR3: CASSLAILAGGNEQFF

V: TRBV5-1
size: many
length: 14
D: TRBD1
J: TRBJ1-1
DNA: TGCGCCAGCAGCTTGGACAGGGGGCGAACTGAAGCTTTCTTT
CDR3: CASSLDRGRTEAFF

V: TRBV5-1
size: many
length: 18
D: .
J: TRBJ1-1
DNA: TGCGCCAGCAGCCAAATCCCTTGGAGAGGCTACGAGAACACTGAAGCTTTCTTT
CDR3: CASSQIPWRGYENTEAFF

V: TRBV6-5
size: few
length: 11
D: TRBD2
J: TRBJ2-1
DNA: TGTGCCAGCAGTAGAGCGGGAGAGCAGTTCTTC
CDR3: CASSRAGEQFF

V: TRBV6-5
size: many
length: 15
D: .
J: TRBJ2-5
DNA: TGTGCCAGCAGTTACGATCGACAACCCCAAGAGACCCAGTACTTC
CDR3: CASSYDRQPQETQYF

V: TRBV20-1
size: many
length: 11
D: .
J: TRBJ2-1
DNA: TGCAGTGCGGGGAAGAGTAGTGAGCAGTTCTTC
CDR3: CSAGKSSEQFF

V: TRBV5-6
size: many
length: 14
D: .
J: TRBJ1-2
DNA: TGTGCCAGCAGCCCCGGACAGTCTAACTATGGCTACACCTTC
CDR3: CASSPGQSNYGYTF

V: TRBV7-7
size: many
length: 15
D: .
J: TRBJ2-5
DNA: TGTGCCAGCAGCCCTCTCGGCAGCGGCGAGGAGACCCAGTACTTC
CDR3: CASSPLGSGEETQYF

V: TRBV4-3
size: many
length: 14
D: .
J: TRBJ2-3
DNA: TGCGCCAGCAGCCAAATACTAGCCACAGATACGCAGTATTTT
CDR3: CASSQILATDTQYF

V: TRBV6-5
size: many
length: 15
D: TRBD1
J: TRBJ1-1
DNA: TGTGCCAGCAGTCCTTCGGACAGGGTGAGGACTGAAGCTTTCTTT
CDR3: CASSPSDRVRTEAFF

V: TRBV18
size: many
length: 15
D: .
J: TRBJ1-2
DNA: TGTGCCAGCTCACCTCCCGCACCCAGGGGTTATGGCTACACCTTC
CDR3: CASSPPAPRGYGYTF

V: TRBV3-1
size: many
length: 17
D: TRBD2
J: TRBJ2-4
DNA: TGTGCCAGCAGCCAAATGGGCGGGACTACCCAGCGAGACATTCAGTACTTC
CDR3: CASSQMGGTTQRDIQYF

V: TRBV28
size: many
length: 13
D: .
J: TRBJ2-3
DNA: TGTGCCAGCGGTGGAGGCCCTTGGGATACGCAGTATTTT
CDR3: CASGGGPWDTQYF

V: TRBV7-7
size: many
length: 13
D: TRBD1
J: TRBJ2-5
DNA: TGTGCCAGCAGCCGGGACAGGGGAGAGACCCAGTACTTC
CDR3: CASSRDRGETQYF

V: TRBV5-1
size: .
length: 16
D: TRBD1
J: TRBJ1-1
DNA: TGCGCCAGCAGCCCCCGGACAGGGGGCATGAACACTGAAGCTTTCTTT
CDR3: CASSPRTGGMNTEAFF

V: TRBV11-3
size: many
length: 13
D: .
J: TRBJ2-2
DNA: TGTGCCAGCGCGGCCCCTACCACCGGGGAGCTGTTTTTT
CDR3: CASAAPTTGELFF

V: TRBV7-2
size: many
length: 14
D: TRBD2
J: TRBJ2-3
DNA: TGTGCCAGCAGTCAGGCCAGCGGGAGGGATACGCAGTATTTT
CDR3: CASSQASGRDTQYF

V: TRBV12-3/TRBV12-4
size: many
length: 14
D: .
J: TRBJ2-7
DNA: TGTGCCAGCAGTTTGCACGACAGCACCTACGAGCAGTACTTC
CDR3: CASSLHDSTYEQYF

V: TRBV28
size: many
length: 18
D: .
J: TRBJ2-6
DNA: TGTGCCAGCAGTTCCGGGGAACAGAAAAGCTCTGGGGCCAACGTCCTGACTTTC
CDR3: CASSSGEQKSSGANVLTF

V: TRBV20-1
size: many
length: 13
D: .
J: TRBJ1-1
DNA: TGCAGTGCCCAGAAGGCGCCGAACACTGAAGCTTTCTTT
CDR3: CSAQKAPNTEAFF

V: TRBV5-1
size: .
length: 11
D: .
J: TRBJ2-1
DNA: TGCGCCAGCAGGGCTAGCAATGAGCAGTTCTTC
CDR3: CASRASNEQFF

V: TRBV20-1
size: many
length: 15
D: .
J: TRBJ2-2
DNA: TGCAGTGCTAGAGATCCTGGGCGGAACACCGGGGAGCTGTTTTTT
CDR3: CSARDPGRNTGELFF

V: TRBV6-6
size: many
length: 14
D: .
J: TRBJ2-7
DNA: TGTGCCAGCAGTTTTTCAGGGGAGAATTACGAGCAGTACTTC
CDR3: CASSFSGENYEQYF

V: TRBV5-1
size: many
length: 15
D: TRBD2
J: TRBJ2-3
DNA: TGCGCCAGCAGCTTGGGGGACTATAGCACAGATACGCAGTATTTT
CDR3: CASSLGDYSTDTQYF

V: TRBV7-2
size: many
length: 13
D: .
J: TRBJ2-2
DNA: TGTGCCAGCGCGGTTGTGGCTCCCGGGGAGCTGTTTTTT
CDR3: CASAVVAPGELFF

V: TRBV20-1
size: many
length: 14
D: .
J: TRBJ1-5
DNA: TGCAGTGCTAGAAAGACCGACTCTTATCAGCCCCAGCATTTT
CDR3: CSARKTDSYQPQHF

V: TRBV7-2
size: many
length: 17
D: .
J: TRBJ2-7
DNA: TGTGCCAGCAGCTTGAGCGTGGGGTTTGAATTTGGTTACGAGCAGTACTTC
CDR3: CASSLSVGFEFGYEQYF

V: TRBV9
size: many
length: 20
D: TRBD1
J: TRBJ2-2
DNA: TGTGCCAGCAGCGCTATTCCGGACAGGGGAGGGGTCGGGGACACCGGGGAGCTGTTTTTT
CDR3: CASSAIPDRGGVGDTGELFF

V: TRBV20-1
size: many
length: 14
D: TRBD2
J: TRBJ2-5
DNA: TGCAGTGCTAGAGACCCGGGAGGGACGGAGACCCAGTACTTC
CDR3: CSARDPGGTETQYF

V: TRBV20-1
size: many
length: 14
D: TRBD2
J: TRBJ2-1
DNA: TGCAGTGCCAGAGGGACTAGCGGTTACAATGAGCAGTTCTTC
CDR3: CSARGTSGYNEQFF

V: TRBV20-1
size: many
length: 15
D: TRBD2
J: TRBJ2-1
DNA: TGCAGTGCTGTAAGCGGGGGAGTCACCTACAATGAGCAGTTCTTC
CDR3: CSAVSGGVTYNEQFF

V: TRBV20-1
size: many
length: 15
D: TRBD1
J: TRBJ1-5
DNA: TGCAGTGCTAAGGCCGGGACAGGGCTAAATCAGCCCCAGCATTTT
CDR3: CSAKAGTGLNQPQHF

V: TRBV13
size: many
length: 13
D: TRBD1
J: TRBJ1-1
DNA: TGTGCCAGCAGCTTAGGCAGGGGGCGGATAGCTTTCTTT
CDR3: CASSLGRGRIAFF

V: TRBV7-6
size: many
length: 19
D: .
J: TRBJ2-7
DNA: TGTGCCAGCAGCCTTATACGGCCCCCGCGAGGGGGGGGCTACTACGAGCAGTACTTC
CDR3: CASSLIRPPRGGGYYEQYF

V: TRBV28
size: many
length: 15
D: .
J: TRBJ1-5
DNA: TGTGCCATAACCTCGGGGCCGGGGAACAATCAGCCCCAGCATTTT
CDR3: CAITSGPGNNQPQHF

V: TRBV7-2
size: many
length: 13
D: .
J: TRBJ1-2
DNA: TGTGCCAGCAGCTTAGTCCAGGCGCGGGGCTACACCTTC
CDR3: CASSLVQARGYTF

V: TRBV9
size: many
length: 16
D: TRBD2
J: TRBJ2-5
DNA: TGTGCCAGCAGCAGGGGGACTAGCGGGGACCAAGAGACCCAGTACTTC
CDR3: CASSRGTSGDQETQYF

V: TRBV6-6
size: many
length: 16
D: .
J: TRBJ2-1
DNA: TGTGCCAGCAAGAATATTGTATCCAGCTCCTACAATGAGCAGTTCTTC
CDR3: CASKNIVSSSYNEQFF

V: TRBV15
size: many
length: 15
D: .
J: TRBJ1-5
DNA: TGTGCCACCAGCCCACTTGGAGCGAACGATCAGCCCCAGCATTTT
CDR3: CATSPLGANDQPQHF